This TCR beta chain emerged from a study of blood T cell repertoires in COVID-19 (TCRdb year 2020). About the investigation overall: Samples from collaborators originated in the United States, Italy and Spain and spanned both the acute and convalescent phases of COVID-19. Samples were obtained from the ongoing ImmuneRACE study (first 160 participants) and from 950 to 1,500 subjects provided by 6 global collaborators. Where available, HLA class I and class II types were taken from metadata supplied by the sample provider and were not determined by assay-based typing. The sample metadata nearly always contained a de-identified subject ID, COVID-19 status, age in years and sex. Deeply sampled blood TCRbeta repertoires from subjects exposed to, actively infected with, or recovered from COVID-19 were included in the dataset. The material from the prospective study consisted of cDNA or gDNA derived from T cells, B-cell-depleted T cells, or PBMCs. The repertoires were released in a freely available public database intended as a resource for research on the immune response to SARS-CoV-2.

Whole blood was collected in K2EDTA tubes by collaborating institutions according to the institutions' own protocols. Collaborator samples were shipped for TCRbeta analysis as frozen whole blood, isolated PBMCs, or DNA extracted from either sample type. TCRbeta CDR3 regions were amplified from genomic DNA using the immunoSEQ Assay, a bias-controlled multiplex PCR. The paper's data handling went like this. Nucleated cell counts per sample were estimated from amplification of reference gene primers within the assay. To quantify the absolute abundance of each unique TCRbeta CDR3 rearrangement, sequence reads were collapsed and filtered. For each sample, productive Simpson clonality was calculated by taking the square root of Simpson's diversity index across productive rearrangements. The table was pulled from immuneACCESS by TCRdb, which kept in-frame rearrangements only. Such tables lose some clones; where checked, under half of the loss comes from unresolved V genes, and the rest has no known cause. That table is the source of V, J and clone size, and D and trimming were worked out from the DNA. Here the sample has 130,000 or so clones; around 89% occur a single time. More than 15% of the sample is held by the ten biggest clonotypes.

Beyond this particular receptor, the publication reports: The amount of clinical and demographic metadata varied by source and participant and was provided uncurated.

Only one count was recorded for this clone. Its antigen target is currently unknown. Per-nucleotide qualities are absent, and no much larger clonotype sits a single base away. Germline trimming: 8 bases from V, 3 bases from J; junction bases outside gene matches: 19. According to the germline V gene, CDR1 reads LGHNA and CDR2 reads YSLEER. Taken from cysteine to phenylalanine, the CDR3 has 18 residues. Left in the record is the CDR3 DNA by itself, 54 bases read in frame from the first base. Specimen: peripheral blood. The sequence derives from a man aged 45-60 years with active or convalescent COVID-19. The rearranged chain carries TRBV4-3 and TRBJ2-3, with 8 bases matching TRBD2. CDR3 reads: CASSRFVFGGDGTDTQYF. The nucleotide sequence reads TGCGCCAGCTCCCGTTTCGTGTTCGGGGGGGATGGAACAGATACGCAGTATTTT.